This is a list of T cell receptor beta chains from one sample in a study of T-cell reconstitution after alpha-beta-depleted transplantation in children. TCRdb reanalysed the PCR reads using MiXCR and keeps one entry per CDR3 protein. The table has approximately 510,000 distinct CDR3 sequences, around 19% seen once. The sequences come from PBMCs from the stem cell graft donor, collected from the stem cell graft. The source of these receptors is a human donor who donated a stem cell graft to a child with acute lymphoblastic leukemia. The CDR3 runs from the conserved cysteine through the conserved F or W. A D gene is named only where the DNA matches it firmly. Only part of the rows carry a size: once, few, many, or a class if the clone is expanded.

CDR3nt: TGCAGCGTTGCTACAGGGGCCATGAACACTGAAGCTTTCTTT; CDR3aa: CSVATGAMNTEAFF; d_gene: TRBD1; abundance: few; j_gene: TRBJ1-1; v_gene: TRBV29-1
CDR3nt: TGCGCCAGCAGCTTTTCGGAAGCGGCCAAAGAGACCCAGTACTTC; CDR3aa: CASSFSEAAKETQYF; d_gene: -; abundance: few; j_gene: TRBJ2-5; v_gene: TRBV5-1
CDR3nt: TGCGCCAGCAGCTTGGCCCTTTGGGAACCCTACAATGAGCAGTTCTTC; CDR3aa: CASSLALWEPYNEQFF; d_gene: -; abundance: few; j_gene: TRBJ2-1; v_gene: TRBV5-1
CDR3nt: TGCAGCGTTCTAAATATACCCCCGGGAGTCAGCTCTCCTTTCTTT; CDR3aa: CSVLNIPPGVSSPFF; d_gene: -; abundance: -; j_gene: TRBJ1-1; v_gene: TRBV29-1
CDR3nt: TGTGCCAGCAGTTTAGCACTCGGACAGGGGGCACCAGATACGCAGTATTTT; CDR3aa: CASSLALGQGAPDTQYF; d_gene: TRBD1; abundance: -; j_gene: TRBJ2-3; v_gene: TRBV12-3/TRBV12-4
CDR3nt: TGTGCCAGCAGTTCGGAGACACTTAGCGGGAGAGTCGAGACCCAGTACTTC; CDR3aa: CASSSETLSGRVETQYF; d_gene: TRBD2; abundance: -; j_gene: TRBJ2-5; v_gene: TRBV12-3/TRBV12-4
CDR3nt: TGTGCCAGCAGCTTACGGAGGGACAGGGGGATAACTGAAGCTTTCTTT; CDR3aa: CASSLRRDRGITEAFF; d_gene: TRBD1; abundance: few; j_gene: TRBJ1-1; v_gene: TRBV7-6
CDR3nt: TGTGCCAGTAGCCCTGGGGGGGGGCTGAGAAATCAGCCCCAGCATTTT; CDR3aa: CASSPGGGLRNQPQHF; d_gene: -; abundance: -; j_gene: TRBJ1-5; v_gene: TRBV19
CDR3nt: TGTGCCATCAGTGAGCTCCACCCCTACAATGAGCAGTTCTTC; CDR3aa: CAISELHPYNEQFF; d_gene: -; abundance: few; j_gene: TRBJ2-1; v_gene: TRBV10-3
CDR3nt: TGTGCCAGCAGCTTAGCGAAATACAATGAGCAGTTCTTC; CDR3aa: CASSLAKYNEQFF; d_gene: -; abundance: few; j_gene: TRBJ2-1; v_gene: TRBV7-3
CDR3nt: TGTGCCAGCAGCTTGAGGGCGACAGGGGATCAGCCCCAGCATTTT; CDR3aa: CASSLRATGDQPQHF; d_gene: TRBD1; abundance: few; j_gene: TRBJ1-5; v_gene: TRBV5-6
CDR3nt: TGCAGCGTAAGACAGGTGTCGGGGAATGAGCAGTTCTTC; CDR3aa: CSVRQVSGNEQFF; d_gene: -; abundance: once; j_gene: TRBJ2-1; v_gene: TRBV29-1
CDR3nt: TGTGCCAGCAGTTTTGCGGGGGAAGACACCTTC; CDR3aa: CASSFAGEDTF; d_gene: -; abundance: few; j_gene: TRBJ1-2; v_gene: TRBV12-3/TRBV12-4
CDR3nt: TGTGCCAGCAGTGACTCCTCGGGGGACCTAGATACGCAGTATTTT; CDR3aa: CASSDSSGDLDTQYF; d_gene: -; abundance: many; j_gene: TRBJ2-3; v_gene: TRBV6-4
CDR3nt: TGTGCCAGCAGCTCAGGTTTTTTGGTACACGAGCAGTACTTC; CDR3aa: CASSSGFLVHEQYF; d_gene: -; abundance: -; j_gene: TRBJ2-7; v_gene: TRBV7-9
CDR3nt: TGTGCCAGCTCCTCCTCGGGCAGGGAGACCTACAATGAGCAGTTCTTC; CDR3aa: CASSSSGRETYNEQFF; d_gene: -; abundance: -; j_gene: TRBJ2-1; v_gene: TRBV18
CDR3nt: TGCGCCAGCAGCTTGAAATTAGGGGGCCCCTACGAGCAGTACTTC; CDR3aa: CASSLKLGGPYEQYF; d_gene: TRBD1; abundance: -; j_gene: TRBJ2-7; v_gene: TRBV5-1
CDR3nt: TGTGCCAGCAGTTTTGTGGCACACAATCAGCCCCAGCATTTT; CDR3aa: CASSFVAHNQPQHF; d_gene: -; abundance: -; j_gene: TRBJ1-5; v_gene: TRBV27
CDR3nt: TGTGCCAGCAGAGATGGGACAGGGGGCGGAACTAATGAAAAACTGTTTTTT; CDR3aa: CASRDGTGGGTNEKLFF; d_gene: TRBD1; abundance: few; j_gene: TRBJ1-4; v_gene: TRBV5-6
CDR3nt: TGCGCCAGCAGCTTCGCGCCAGCCTCAAACTACGAGCAGTACTTC; CDR3aa: CASSFAPASNYEQYF; d_gene: -; abundance: few; j_gene: TRBJ2-7; v_gene: TRBV5-1